The clone carrying this T cell receptor (beta chain) came up a few times. CDR1 and CDR2 (germline): SGHRS, YFSETQ. CDR3 length equals 15 residues. The V segment lost 3 bases and the J segment 7 bases; nucleotides outside the gene matches: 8. Stated time point: newly diagnosed GD, antithyroid drugs for less than 3 months. The authors made the TCR library using RNA they extracted from PBMCs. EDTA tubes received approximately 10 milliliters of drawn peripheral blood. This entry is derived from a study of regulatory T cells in long-lasting Graves disease. Construction of the TCR beta libraries employed iRepertoire HTBI primers in conjunction with Arm-PCR of CDR3 regions. TCRdb independently ran MiXCR on the multiplex PCR reads; one entry per CDR3 protein. The table lists approximately 490,000 distinct CDR3 sequences, 15% to 20% of them singletons. The same data also went into a second study, on T cells in Graves' hyperthyroidism and ophthalmopathy. Per that paper: The study enrolled patients aged 18 to 65 with newly diagnosed hyperthyroidism of under 2 months' duration. Diagnoses used clinical symptoms, serum thyroxine and TRAb, thyroid ultrasound and orbital computed tomography. With the HTBI primer set, the TCR CDR3 went through a first round of RT-PCR.

The chain employs TRBV5-1 and TRBJ2-2; 8 bases match TRBD2. The material sequenced was peripheral blood mononuclear cells (PBMCs), taken at new diagnosis, from a patient treated with antithyroid drugs. The clonotype comes from a man in his forties with Graves disease. Written as DNA, the CDR3 is TGCGCCAGCAGCTGGCCTCGGGAGGGCGGCGGGGAGCTGTTTTTT. Its translation is CASSWPREGGGELFF.